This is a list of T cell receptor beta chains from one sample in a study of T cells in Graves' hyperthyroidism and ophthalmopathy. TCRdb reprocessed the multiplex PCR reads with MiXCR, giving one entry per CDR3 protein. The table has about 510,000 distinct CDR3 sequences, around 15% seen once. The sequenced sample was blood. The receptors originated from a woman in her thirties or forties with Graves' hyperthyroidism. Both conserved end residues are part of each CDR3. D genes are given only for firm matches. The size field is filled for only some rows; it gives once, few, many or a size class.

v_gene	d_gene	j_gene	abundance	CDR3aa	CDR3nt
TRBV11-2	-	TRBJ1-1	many	CASSLDRGARVMNTEAFF	TGTGCCAGCAGCTTAGATCGCGGGGCTAGAGTCATGAACACTGAAGCTTTCTTT
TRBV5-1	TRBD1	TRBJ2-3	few	CASSLGQGLSDTQYF	TGCGCCAGCAGCTTGGGACAGGGTTTGTCAGATACGCAGTATTTT
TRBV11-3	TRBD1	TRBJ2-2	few	CASSWTGGRIIDTGELFF	TGTGCCAGCAGCTGGACAGGGGGCAGGATCATAGACACCGGGGAGCTGTTTTTT
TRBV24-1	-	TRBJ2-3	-	CATSDTPGTSLSTDTQYF	TGTGCCACCAGTGATACACCCGGGACGAGTTTGAGCACAGATACGCAGTATTTT
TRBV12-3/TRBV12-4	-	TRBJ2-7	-	CASSSRVTYEQYF	TGTGCCAGCAGTAGCAGAGTTACCTACGAGCAGTACTTC
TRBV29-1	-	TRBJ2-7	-	CNVEKTRGGGSYEQYF	TGCAACGTTGAAAAGACTAGGGGGGGCGGCTCCTACGAGCAGTACTTC
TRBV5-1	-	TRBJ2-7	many	CASSLLIGYYEQYF	TGCGCCAGCAGCTTGTTGATAGGCTACTACGAGCAGTACTTC
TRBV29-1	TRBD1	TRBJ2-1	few	CSVEIDSGQGSREQFF	TGCAGCGTTGAAATAGATTCGGGACAGGGGTCTCGGGAGCAGTTCTTC
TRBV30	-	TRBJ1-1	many	CAWSPQLTEAFF	TGTGCCTGGAGCCCACAGCTCACTGAAGCTTTCTTT
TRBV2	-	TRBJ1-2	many	CASSELGEDYGYTF	TGTGCCAGCAGTGAACTGGGGGAGGACTATGGCTACACCTTC
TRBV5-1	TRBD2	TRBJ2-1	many	CASSSTSGHYNEQFF	TGCGCCAGCAGCTCGACTAGCGGGCACTACAATGAGCAGTTCTTC
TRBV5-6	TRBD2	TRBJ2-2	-	CASSMVGEGTGELFF	TGTGCCAGCAGCATGGTGGGGGAGGGGACCGGGGAGCTGTTTTTT
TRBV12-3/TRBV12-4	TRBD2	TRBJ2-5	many	CASSLGTSGNQETQYF	TGTGCCAGCAGCCTCGGGACTAGCGGGAACCAAGAGACCCAGTACTTC
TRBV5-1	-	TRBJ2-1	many	CASSLDPDRNNEQFF	TGCGCCAGCAGCTTGGACCCAGATAGAAACAATGAGCAGTTCTTC
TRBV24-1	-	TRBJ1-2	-	CATSDGFASNYGYTF	TGTGCCACCAGTGATGGTTTCGCCTCTAACTATGGCTACACCTTC
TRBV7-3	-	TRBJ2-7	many	CASSLNGGTEQYF	TGTGCCAGCAGCTTAAACGGGGGAACCGAGCAGTACTTC
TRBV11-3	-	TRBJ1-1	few	CASSLRRWGGTEAFF	TGTGCCAGCAGCCTAAGGCGCTGGGGGGGTACTGAAGCTTTCTTT
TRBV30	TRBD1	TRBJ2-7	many	CAWSVQARGGGYEQYF	TGTGCCTGGAGTGTACAAGCGAGAGGGGGCGGGTACGAGCAGTACTTC
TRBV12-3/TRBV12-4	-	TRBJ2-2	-	CASSSTYTGELFF	TGTGCCAGCAGTTCGACTTACACCGGGGAGCTGTTTTTT
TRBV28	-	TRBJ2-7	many	CASKEGASFHEQYF	TGTGCCAGCAAGGAGGGAGCTTCCTTCCACGAGCAGTACTTC
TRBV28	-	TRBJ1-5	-	CASSRGGPTQPQHF	TGTGCCAGCAGCCGGGGTGGTCCTACTCAGCCCCAGCATTTT
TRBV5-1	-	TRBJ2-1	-	CASSPLDFWHEQFF	TGCGCCAGCAGCCCACTGGACTTTTGGCATGAGCAGTTCTTC
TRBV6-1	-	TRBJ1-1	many	CASSRTDVNTEAFF	TGTGCCAGCAGTCGGACAGACGTAAACACTGAAGCTTTCTTT
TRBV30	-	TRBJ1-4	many	CAWNWGQTNEKLFF	TGTGCCTGGAACTGGGGGCAGACTAATGAAAAACTGTTTTTT
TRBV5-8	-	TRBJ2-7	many	CASSSADYFSYYEQYF	TGTGCCAGCAGCTCCGCGGACTATTTTTCCTACTACGAGCAGTACTTC
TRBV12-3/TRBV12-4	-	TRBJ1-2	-	CASSLGTGDPLGGYTF	TGTGCCAGCAGTTTGGGGACTGGAGATCCTTTGGGTGGCTACACCTTC
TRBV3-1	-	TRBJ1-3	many	CASSQQGTGSGNTIYF	TGTGCCAGCAGCCAACAGGGAACCGGCTCTGGAAACACCATATATTTT
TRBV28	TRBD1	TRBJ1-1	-	CASRDTGGGRVNTEAFF	TGTGCCAGCAGGGATACAGGGGGGGGGCGGGTGAACACTGAAGCTTTCTTT
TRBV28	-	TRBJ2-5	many	CASSLSALQETQYF	TGTGCCAGCAGTTTATCCGCCCTACAAGAGACCCAGTACTTC
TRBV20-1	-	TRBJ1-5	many	CSAIRIGESNQPQHF	TGCAGTGCTATTAGAATAGGGGAAAGCAATCAGCCCCAGCATTTT
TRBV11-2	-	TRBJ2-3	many	CASSQDLGRTDTQYF	TGTGCCAGCAGCCAAGACTTAGGGCGCACAGATACGCAGTATTTT
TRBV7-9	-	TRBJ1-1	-	CASSLALDTEAFF	TGTGCCAGCAGCTTAGCGCTAGATACTGAAGCTTTCTTT
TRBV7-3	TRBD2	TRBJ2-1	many	CASSLGFGLAGLNEQFF	TGTGCCAGCAGTTTGGGTTTCGGACTAGCGGGTCTGAATGAGCAGTTCTTC
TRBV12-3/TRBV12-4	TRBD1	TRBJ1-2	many	CASSEQGEGYGYTF	TGTGCCAGCAGTGAACAGGGGGAAGGCTATGGCTACACCTTC
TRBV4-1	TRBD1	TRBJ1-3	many	CASSEYRGLAGNTIYF	TGCGCCAGCAGCGAATACAGGGGACTCGCTGGAAACACCATATATTTT
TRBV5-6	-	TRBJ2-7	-	CASSLYPYEQCF	TGTGCCAGCAGCTTATATCCCTACGAGCAGTGCTTC
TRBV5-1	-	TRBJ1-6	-	CASSLNLGVNSPLHF	TGCGCCAGCAGCTTGAACCTAGGGGTTAATTCACCCCTCCACTTT
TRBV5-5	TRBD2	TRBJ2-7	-	CASSLVSVSGGAGYEQYF	TGTGCCAGCAGCTTGGTATCGGTTTCGGGGGGGGCAGGCTACGAGCAGTACTTC
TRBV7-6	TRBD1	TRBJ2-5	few	CASSSTPGQGKTQYF	TGTGCCAGCAGCTCTACGCCGGGACAGGGAAAGACCCAGTACTTC
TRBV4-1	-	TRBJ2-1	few	CASSYQTGSSYNEQFF	TGCGCCAGCAGCTATCAGACGGGGAGCTCCTACAATGAGCAGTTCTTC
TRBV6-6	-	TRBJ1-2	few	CASSYDKLANYGYTF	TGTGCCAGCAGTTACGACAAACTAGCTAACTATGGCTACACCTTC
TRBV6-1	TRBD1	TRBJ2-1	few	CATMTGDNEQFF	TGTGCCACCATGACAGGGGACAATGAGCAGTTCTTC
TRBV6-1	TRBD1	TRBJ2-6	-	CASSNLQGTGANVLTF	TGTGCCAGCAGTAACTTACAGGGGACAGGGGCCAACGTCCTGACTTTC
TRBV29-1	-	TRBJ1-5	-	CSVKDTNQPQHF	TGCAGCGTTAAGGACACCAATCAGCCCCAGCATTTT
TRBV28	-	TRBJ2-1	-	CASSFGRDAYNEQFF	TGTGCCAGCAGTTTCGGTCGGGACGCCTACAATGAGCAGTTCTTC
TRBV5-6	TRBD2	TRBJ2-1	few	CASSLLSSGVSYNEQFF	TGTGCCAGCAGCTTGTTGTCTAGCGGGGTCTCCTACAATGAGCAGTTCTTC
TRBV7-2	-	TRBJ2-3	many	CASSKTGNTDTQYF	TGTGCCAGCAGCAAAACCGGGAATACAGATACGCAGTATTTT
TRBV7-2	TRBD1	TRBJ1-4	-	CASSLVFSTGGKLFF	TGTGCCAGCAGCTTAGTGTTTTCGACAGGGGGAAAACTGTTTTTT
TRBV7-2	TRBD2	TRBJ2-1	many	CASSSRTSIRGEQFF	TGTGCCAGCAGCTCTCGGACTAGTATAAGAGGTGAGCAGTTCTTC
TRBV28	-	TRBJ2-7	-	CASSSTWQVSYEQCF	TGTGCCAGCAGTTCGACCTGGCAGGTCTCCTACGAGCAGTGCTTC
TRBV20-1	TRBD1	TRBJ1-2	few	CSAHRGENYGYTF	TGCAGTGCTCACAGGGGGGAAAACTATGGCTACACCTTC
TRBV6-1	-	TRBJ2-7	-	CASSGPPGSPHEQYF	TGTGCCAGCAGTGGGCCGCCGGGTTCCCCTCACGAGCAGTACTTC
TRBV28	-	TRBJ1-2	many	CASAIGRGKDGYTF	TGTGCCAGCGCGATTGGCAGGGGTAAGGATGGCTACACCTTC
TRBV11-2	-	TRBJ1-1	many	CASSPRGVGYTEAFF	TGTGCCAGCAGCCCTCGGGGGGTAGGGTACACTGAAGCTTTCTTT
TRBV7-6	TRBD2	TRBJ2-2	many	CASSKTGTSGNTGELFF	TGTGCCAGCAGCAAAACCGGGACTAGCGGGAACACCGGGGAGCTGTTTTTT